This TCR beta chain was profiled in a study of response to subunit inactivated influenza vaccine. MiXCR was run by TCRdb on the RT-PCR reads, yielding one entry per CDR3 protein. The sample records under 800,000 distinct CDR3 sequences, about 15% being singletons. The length of the CDR3 is 13 residues. CDR1 and CDR2 from the germline V gene are SQVTM and ANQGSEA. The V and J ends lost 5 bases and 2 bases respectively, with 13 bases between them. Study-level results: It was suggested by the authors that few new T cells are recruited by each seasonal influenza vaccination.

A note on this clonotype: Its specificity is unknown.

The sequence was obtained from a middle-aged man who received an inactivated influenza vaccine. The sample consisted of PBMCs from blood, taken around two weeks before vaccination. The rearrangement links TRBV29-1 to TRBJ2-7; possibly TRBD1 or TRBD2 for D (6 bases each). The CDR3 nucleotides are TGCAGCGTTCGGGGGACACTTACCTACGAGCAGTACTTC. Its protein is CSVRGTLTYEQYF.